Listed below are T cell receptor beta chains from one sample, sequenced in a study of shared clonotypes between healthy human individuals. Assay used: immunoSEQ multiplex PCR; TCRdb lists only in-frame clones, some missing. Of about a million clones listed, around 74% are singletons. The sample comprised memory CD4+ T cells sorted from blood. The receptors were sampled from a man between 18 and 29 years old in good health. Each CDR3 is given with its conserved first and last residue. D genes are given only for firm matches. The size entry is marked missing in some rows and otherwise reads once, few, many or a size class.

v_gene: TRBV7-6
d_gene: TRBD2
j_gene: TRBJ2-6
abundance: many
CDR3aa: CASSSTAGGAGANVLTF
CDR3nt: TGTGCCAGCAGCTCGACCGCGGGGGGTGCCGGGGCCAACGTCCTGACTTTC

v_gene: TRBV7-3
d_gene: TRBD1
j_gene: TRBJ2-5
abundance: .
CDR3aa: CASSQQGARGETQYF
CDR3nt: TGTGCCAGCAGTCAACAGGGGGCGCGAGGAGAGACCCAGTACTTC

v_gene: TRBV11-2
d_gene: .
j_gene: TRBJ1-3
abundance: .
CDR3aa: CASSLERVGNGNTIYF
CDR3nt: TGTGCCAGCAGCTTAGAAAGAGTGGGGAACGGAAACACCATATATTTT

v_gene: TRBV11-2
d_gene: .
j_gene: TRBJ2-7
abundance: .
CDR3aa: CASSHISGGGYEQYF
CDR3nt: TGTGCCAGCAGCCACATATCTGGGGGCGGATACGAGCAGTACTTC

v_gene: TRBV5-1
d_gene: TRBD1
j_gene: TRBJ1-1
abundance: .
CDR3aa: CASSAGTGSLLEAFF
CDR3nt: TGCGCCAGCAGCGCCGGGACAGGATCTCTCCTTGAAGCTTTCTTT

v_gene: TRBV5-1
d_gene: TRBD2
j_gene: TRBJ2-4
abundance: .
CDR3aa: CASSLAVGAGDIQYF
CDR3nt: TGCGCCAGCAGCTTGGCCGTAGGGGCGGGGGACATTCAGTACTTC

v_gene: TRBV7-2
d_gene: TRBD2
j_gene: TRBJ2-1
abundance: few
CDR3aa: CASSLGGGRKNEQFF
CDR3nt: TGTGCCAGCAGCTTAGGGGGCGGGAGAAAGAATGAGCAGTTCTTC

v_gene: TRBV11-1
d_gene: .
j_gene: TRBJ2-5
abundance: .
CDR3aa: CASSLGAGTRQETQYF
CDR3nt: TGTGCCAGCAGCTTAGGGGCCGGGACACGCCAAGAGACCCAGTACTTC

v_gene: TRBV9
d_gene: TRBD1
j_gene: TRBJ1-4
abundance: once
CDR3aa: CASSADTGGGEKLFF
CDR3nt: TGTGCCAGCAGCGCCGACACAGGGGGCGGTGAAAAACTGTTTTTT

v_gene: TRBV7-8
d_gene: TRBD1
j_gene: TRBJ1-1
abundance: .
CDR3aa: CASSLVTGVNTEAFF
CDR3nt: TGTGCCAGCAGCTTAGTTACAGGGGTGAACACTGAAGCTTTCTTT

v_gene: TRBV19
d_gene: .
j_gene: TRBJ1-2
abundance: .
CDR3aa: CASSTTGYGYTF
CDR3nt: TGTGCCAGTAGTACGACGGGCTATGGCTACACCTTC

v_gene: TRBV9
d_gene: .
j_gene: TRBJ2-3
abundance: .
CDR3aa: CASSAGGTYTDTQYF
CDR3nt: TGTGCCAGCAGCGCCGGGGGGACATACACAGATACGCAGTATTTT

v_gene: TRBV28
d_gene: .
j_gene: TRBJ1-6
abundance: .
CDR3aa: CASSLNSGNSPLHF
CDR3nt: TGTGCCAGCAGTTTAAACAGCGGTAATTCACCCCTCCACTTT

v_gene: TRBV9
d_gene: .
j_gene: TRBJ2-1
abundance: once
CDR3aa: CASSVGPSGGNEQFF
CDR3nt: TGTGCCAGCAGCGTGGGCCCTAGTGGAGGCAATGAGCAGTTCTTC

v_gene: TRBV2
d_gene: TRBD1
j_gene: TRBJ1-2
abundance: .
CDR3aa: CASNPTVQGGYGYTF
CDR3nt: TGTGCCAGCAACCCCACAGTGCAGGGGGGGTATGGCTACACCTTC

v_gene: TRBV15
d_gene: .
j_gene: TRBJ1-1
abundance: .
CDR3aa: CATSSKGGPLVNTEAFF
CDR3nt: TGTGCCACCAGCAGTAAGGGGGGCCCTTTGGTGAACACTGAAGCTTTCTTT

v_gene: TRBV28
d_gene: TRBD2
j_gene: TRBJ2-3
abundance: .
CDR3aa: CASRLAGVTDTQYF
CDR3nt: TGTGCCAGCAGACTAGCGGGGGTCACAGATACGCAGTATTTT

v_gene: TRBV28
d_gene: .
j_gene: TRBJ1-2
abundance: .
CDR3aa: CASTSIGPNYGYTF
CDR3nt: TGTGCCAGCACCTCTATCGGACCCAACTATGGCTACACCTTC

v_gene: TRBV7-3
d_gene: TRBD2
j_gene: TRBJ2-4
abundance: once
CDR3aa: CASSLTAGGPPKNIQYF
CDR3nt: TGTGCCAGCAGCTTAACCGCGGGGGGGCCCCCCAAAAACATTCAGTACTTC

v_gene: TRBV19
d_gene: TRBD1
j_gene: TRBJ1-1
abundance: .
CDR3aa: CASSKAHSGGLGAFF
CDR3nt: TGTGCCAGTAGTAAAGCCCATTCAGGGGGATTAGGAGCTTTCTTT

v_gene: TRBV7-8
d_gene: .
j_gene: TRBJ1-5
abundance: .
CDR3aa: CASSLTHSNQPQHF
CDR3nt: TGTGCCAGCAGCTTGACGCATAGCAATCAGCCCCAGCATTTT

v_gene: TRBV10-2
d_gene: .
j_gene: TRBJ2-1
abundance: .
CDR3aa: CASSPDVYNEQFF
CDR3nt: TGCGCCAGCAGTCCGGACGTATACAATGAGCAGTTCTTC

v_gene: TRBV7-9
d_gene: TRBD1
j_gene: TRBJ2-3
abundance: .
CDR3aa: CASSFLQGAYGTQYF
CDR3nt: TGTGCCAGCAGCTTTTTACAGGGGGCGTACGGTACGCAGTATTTT

v_gene: TRBV28
d_gene: .
j_gene: TRBJ1-5
abundance: .
CDR3aa: CASSQYPNQPQHF
CDR3nt: TGTGCCAGCAGCCAATACCCTAATCAGCCCCAGCATTTT

v_gene: TRBV7-2
d_gene: .
j_gene: TRBJ2-7
abundance: .
CDR3aa: CASSLDHYEQYF
CDR3nt: TGTGCCAGCAGTCTAGACCACTACGAGCAGTACTTC

v_gene: TRBV19
d_gene: .
j_gene: TRBJ2-2
abundance: .
CDR3aa: CASLRGSPGSLTGELFF
CDR3nt: TGTGCCAGTCTTAGGGGTTCTCCGGGGAGCCTTACCGGGGAGCTGTTTTTT

v_gene: TRBV15
d_gene: .
j_gene: TRBJ1-1
abundance: .
CDR3aa: CATTINRAYTEAFF
CDR3nt: TGTGCCACCACCATCAACCGGGCCTACACTGAAGCTTTCTTT

v_gene: TRBV28
d_gene: .
j_gene: TRBJ2-1
abundance: .
CDR3aa: CASSHDDSYNEQFF
CDR3nt: TGTGCCAGCAGCCATGATGACTCCTACAATGAGCAGTTCTTC

v_gene: TRBV7-9
d_gene: .
j_gene: TRBJ2-3
abundance: .
CDR3aa: CASSFSGHTDTQYF
CDR3nt: TGTGCCAGCAGCTTCAGCGGACACACAGATACGCAGTATTTT

v_gene: TRBV7-2
d_gene: .
j_gene: TRBJ2-1
abundance: .
CDR3aa: CASSLEATEQFF
CDR3nt: TGTGCCAGCAGCTTAGAGGCGACTGAGCAGTTCTTC

v_gene: TRBV5-5
d_gene: .
j_gene: TRBJ1-2
abundance: .
CDR3aa: CASSRNPNYGYTF
CDR3nt: TGTGCCAGCAGCCGGAATCCTAACTATGGCTACACCTTC

v_gene: TRBV19
d_gene: .
j_gene: TRBJ1-5
abundance: .
CDR3aa: CASSSLSGGESNQPQHF
CDR3nt: TGTGCCAGTAGTAGCCTTAGCGGAGGGGAAAGCAATCAGCCCCAGCATTTT

v_gene: TRBV5-6
d_gene: TRBD1
j_gene: TRBJ1-5
abundance: few
CDR3aa: CASSRGLDSNQPQHF
CDR3nt: TGTGCCAGCAGCAGGGGGCTGGATAGCAATCAGCCCCAGCATTTT

v_gene: TRBV6-1
d_gene: .
j_gene: TRBJ1-6
abundance: .
CDR3aa: CASSVGGGSNSPLHF
CDR3nt: TGTGCCAGCAGTGTCGGGGGCGGTTCCAATTCACCCCTCCACTTT

v_gene: TRBV21-1
d_gene: .
j_gene: TRBJ1-1
abundance: .
CDR3aa: CASRGTGGYTEAFF
CDR3nt: TGTGCCAGCAGGGGGACAGGGGGGTACACTGAAGCTTTCTTT

v_gene: TRBV5-5
d_gene: TRBD1
j_gene: TRBJ2-7
abundance: many
CDR3aa: CASSWDRGGEQYF
CDR3nt: TGTGCCAGCAGCTGGGACAGGGGAGGCGAGCAGTACTTC

v_gene: TRBV4-3
d_gene: TRBD1
j_gene: TRBJ1-4
abundance: .
CDR3aa: CASSRQGEGEKLFF
CDR3nt: TGCGCCAGCAGTCGACAGGGCGAGGGGGAAAAACTGTTTTTT

v_gene: TRBV6-6
d_gene: TRBD1
j_gene: TRBJ1-6
abundance: few
CDR3aa: CASSYGQGNSPLHF
CDR3nt: TGTGCCAGCAGTTACGGACAGGGCAATTCACCCCTCCACTTT

v_gene: TRBV2
d_gene: TRBD1
j_gene: TRBJ2-7
abundance: .
CDR3aa: CASRGQGGAQYF
CDR3nt: TGTGCCAGCCGGGGACAGGGAGGTGCGCAGTACTTC

v_gene: TRBV2
d_gene: .
j_gene: TRBJ2-2
abundance: .
CDR3aa: CASREGAGPTGELFF
CDR3nt: TGTGCCAGCAGGGAAGGGGCAGGTCCCACCGGGGAGCTGTTTTTT

v_gene: TRBV7-2
d_gene: .
j_gene: TRBJ2-3
abundance: .
CDR3aa: CASSFQAAQADTQYF
CDR3nt: TGTGCCAGCAGCTTTCAGGCCGCCCAAGCAGATACGCAGTATTTT

v_gene: TRBV2
d_gene: TRBD1
j_gene: TRBJ2-3
abundance: .
CDR3aa: CASSGTGNPDTQYF
CDR3nt: TGTGCCAGCAGTGGGACAGGGAACCCAGATACGCAGTATTTT

v_gene: TRBV7-8
d_gene: TRBD2
j_gene: TRBJ2-1
abundance: .
CDR3aa: CASSKGVLAAYNEQFF
CDR3nt: TGTGCCAGCAGCAAGGGGGTACTAGCGGCGTACAATGAGCAGTTCTTC